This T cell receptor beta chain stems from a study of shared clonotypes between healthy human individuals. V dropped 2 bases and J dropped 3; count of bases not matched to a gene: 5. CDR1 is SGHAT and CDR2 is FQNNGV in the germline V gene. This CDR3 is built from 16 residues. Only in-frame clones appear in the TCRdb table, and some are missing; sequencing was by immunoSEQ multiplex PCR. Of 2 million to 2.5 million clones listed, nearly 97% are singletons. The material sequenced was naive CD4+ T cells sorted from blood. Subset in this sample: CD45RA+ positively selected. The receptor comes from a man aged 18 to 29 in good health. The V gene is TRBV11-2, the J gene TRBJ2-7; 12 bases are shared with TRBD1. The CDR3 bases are TGTGCCAGCAGCTTATCCGGGACAGGGGGCTACTACGAGCAGTACTTC. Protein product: CASSLSGTGGYYEQYF.